The 25 T cell receptor beta chains below come from one sample, sequenced in a study of naive and memory T cell subsets. The library had UMIs added by 3' ligation of an oligonucleotide to TCR cDNA. Four PCR rounds used nested alpha and beta constant region primers plus the SP2 primer. From the 5' RACE reads, TCRdb called clonotypes with MiXCR, one entry per CDR3 protein. The repertoire consists of tens of thousands of distinct CDR3 sequences, with 6.5% to 9% occurring once and the leading ten covering 19%. The receptors originated from a female donor in good health.

This rearrangement joins TRBV4-1 to TRBJ2-3, with TRBD2 identical over 7 bases. This CDR3 contains 17 residues. The germline gives CDR1 MGHRA, CDR2 YSYEKL. Trimming at V came to 0 bases and at J to 2 bases, leaving 8 bases not matched to a gene. In nucleotides, the CDR3 is TGCGCCAGCAGCCAAGATTCGCAAGCGGGAAACACAGATACGCAGTATTTT. Its translation is CASSQDSQAGNTDTQYF.

This clonotype was counted many times. The chain uses TRBV28 and TRBJ1-2; D uncertain. V was pared by 7 bases and J by 2 bases, with 11 bases between. CDR1 MDHEN and CDR2 SYDVKM come from the germline V gene. The CDR3 has 13 amino acids. CDR3 DNA sequence: TGTGCCAGCACCGAGGACGCGAACTATGGCTACACCTTC. Its translation: CASTEDANYGYTF.

On this clonotype: A read error may be the cause here, since a much bigger clone is one base away. In DNA form, the CDR3 reads TGCGACAGCAGCGAACCCACCTCGAACACTGAAGCTTTCTTT. Amino acids: CDSSEPTSNTEAFF. The chain joins TRBV5-1 to TRBJ1-1; no clear D. The CDR3 consists of 14 residues. From germline, CDR1 is SGHRS and CDR2 YFSETQ.

Many counts were recorded for this clonotype. The genes are TRBV5-4 and TRBJ2-3; TRBD2 matches at 10 bases. Germline-derived CDR1 and CDR2 are SGHNT and YYREEE (reference sequence). V lost 4 bases to trimming and J lost 2 bases; unmatched junction nucleotides: 4. The CDR3 loop spans 15 amino acids. The CDR3 DNA reads TGTGCCAGCAGCACCGGACTAGCGGTCACAGATACGCAGTATTTT. Its translation is CASSTGLAVTDTQYF.

The J gene is TRBJ2-1, the V gene TRBV11-2, with 10 positions matching TRBD1. Germline-derived CDR1 and CDR2 are SGHAT and FQNNGV. There are 16 residues in the CDR3. J gave up 4 bases and V 5 bases, and 8 bases lay outside the gene matches. CDR3 loop: CASSRQGQGSYNEQFF. The CDR3, as DNA: TGTGCCAGCAGCCGGCAGGGACAGGGGTCGTACAATGAGCAGTTCTTC.

This clonotype was recorded a few times. This chain joins TRBV6-6 and TRBJ2-7; D call uncertain. Germline V gene data show CDR1 as MNHNY and CDR2 as SVGAGI (reference sequence). CDR3 length: 12 residues. V shed 4 bases and J shed 3 bases, with 7 bases lying between them. CDR3: CASSFRYYEQYF. In DNA form, the CDR3 reads TGTGCCAGCAGTTTTAGATACTACGAGCAGTACTTC.

This clonotype was picked up a small number of times. The chain is built from TRBV7-2 and TRBJ2-1; D perhaps matches TRBD2 (7 bases). Germline CDR1 and CDR2: SGHTA and FQGNSA. The CDR3 covers 16 residues. Deletions cut 4 bases from V and 2 bases from J, with 15 bases between. CDR3 nucleotides: TGTGCCAGCAGCTCCGTTCGGGGGGCCCCCTACAATGAGCAGTTCTTC. Translation: CASSSVRGAPYNEQFF.

V is TRBV25-1 and J is TRBJ1-2, with unresolved D. V lost 3 bases and J lost 6, with 8 bases in between. Germline-derived CDR1 and CDR2 are MGHDK and SYGVNS. The CDR3 is 12 amino acids. The CDR3 coding sequence is TGTGCCAGCAGTGACCCTCGGAATGGCTACACCTTC. This codes for CASSDPRNGYTF.

This clonotype showed up many times. The CDR3, as DNA: TGTGCCAGCAGCTTAGCGGGAGGGCTAACCGGAGGCACAGATACGCAGTATTTT. Translated, it gives CASSLAGGLTGGTDTQYF. V gene TRBV7-2 combines with J gene TRBJ2-3; 7 positions agree with TRBD2. The CDR3 spans 18 residues. CDR1 and CDR2 from the germline V gene are SGHTA and FQGNSA. Trimming removed 0 bases from V and 1 base from J; junction bases left unmatched: 10.

The chain combines TRBV6-4 with TRBJ2-6; no clear D. CDR3 length: 16 residues. Looked up from germline, CDR1 is MRHNA and CDR2 is SNTAGT. V was pared by 3 bases and J by 0 bases, with 9 bases between. CDR3 residues: CASSESESSGANVLTF. CDR3 bases: TGTGCCAGCAGTGAATCTGAGAGCTCTGGGGCCAACGTCCTGACTTTC.

This clonotype was picked up a small number of times. The V gene is TRBV3-1, the J gene TRBJ2-7; D ambiguous. Looked up from germline, CDR1 is LGHDT and CDR2 is YNNKEL (reference sequence). The CDR3 has 13 amino acids. Trimming took 1 base from V and 3 from J, leaving 7 bases between them. The CDR3 region is CASSQGQIYEQYF. CDR3 coding DNA: TGTGCCAGCAGCCAAGGTCAGATCTACGAGCAGTACTTC.

In its sample, this clonotype was seen a few times. The chain combines TRBV6-1 with TRBJ1-1, with D hard to call. Germline loops: CDR1 MNHNS, CDR2 SASEGT. The length of the CDR3 is 14 residues. The V gene lost 3 bases and the J gene lost 5 bases, with 13 bases spanning the gap. The DNA of the CDR3 is TGTGCCAGCAGTGATCACGCCACGACGACTGAAGCTTTCTTT. Encoded protein: CASSDHATTTEAFF.

This clonotype has only a few counts. The V and J genes are TRBV29-1 and TRBJ2-2, with D tentatively TRBD1 (5 bases). Trimming cost V 4 bases and J 0 bases, with 18 bases left between them. Germline values: CDR1 SQVTM, CDR2 ANQGSEA. This CDR3 region has 17 residues. CDR3 DNA: TGCAGCGTTGCGAGTGTGGGGCACAGGACGAACACCGGGGAGCTGTTTTTT. The encoded protein is CSVASVGHRTNTGELFF.

The V gene is TRBV5-4, the J gene TRBJ2-1, with TRBD1 matching 9 bases. Looked up from germline, CDR1 is SGHNT and CDR2 is YYREEE (reference sequence). The CDR3 totals 15 residues. V lost 0 bases and J lost 4; bases outside the gene matches: 2. In nucleotides, the CDR3 is TGTGCCAGCAGCTTGGGCGGACAGGGGTACAATGAGCAGTTCTTC. It encodes CASSLGGQGYNEQFF.

V usage is TRBV15 and J usage is TRBJ2-3; 8 positions agree with TRBD2. CDR3 length: 12 amino acids. Germline CDR1 reads LNHNV; CDR2 reads YYDKDF (reference sequence). Trimming removed 0 bases from V and 11 bases from J; junction bases left unmatched: 1. CDR3 nucleotide sequence: TGTGCCACCAGCAGAGATAGCGGGGTGCAGTATTTT. The encoded protein is CATSRDSGVQYF.

This clonotype was detected many times. This chain uses TRBV5-1 with TRBJ1-2, with 8 bases identical to TRBD1. CDR3 length: 13 amino acids. CDR1 and CDR2 from the germline V gene are SGHRS and YFSETQ. V gave up 4 bases and J gave up 3 bases; unmatched junction bases: 2. CDR3 sequence (DNA): TGCGCCAGCAGCATGGACAGGGACTATGGCTACACCTTC. Protein: CASSMDRDYGYTF.

The CDR3, as DNA: TGCGCCAGCAGCTTTTCCCTGGGACAGAACACCGGGGAGCTGTTTTTT. As protein: CASSFSLGQNTGELFF. The chain carries TRBV5-1 and TRBJ2-2, with D tentatively TRBD1 (6 bases). CDR3 size: 16 residues. The V end lost 2 bases, the J end lost 1 base, and 12 bases lay between the germline ends. The germline V gene encodes CDR1 SGHRS and CDR2 YFSETQ.

This clonotype was counted many times. The chain combines TRBV20-1 with TRBJ2-7; no clear D gene. Trimming took 7 bases from V and 3 from J, leaving 13 bases between them. CDR1 and CDR2 (germline): DFQATT, SNEGSKA (reference sequence). The CDR3 totals 12 residues. The CDR3 nucleotides are TGCAGTGTCTCAGGACGGGTCTACGAGCAGTACTTC. It is translated as CSVSGRVYEQYF.

This clonotype showed up many times. CDR3 bases: TGCAGTGCTAGAGCAGAGGAGGGCCGGGATAGCTGGGTATACAATGAGCAGTTCTTC. This gives the protein CSARAEEGRDSWVYNEQFF. This rearrangement joins TRBV20-1 to TRBJ2-1; D is possibly TRBD2 (6 bases). The CDR3 has 19 amino acids. CDR1 DFQATT and CDR2 SNEGSKA come from the germline V gene (reference sequence). V lost 1 base, J lost 4 bases, and 26 bases lay in between.

The chain links TRBV18 to TRBJ1-1, with 7 bases aligning to TRBD1. Trimming cost V 0 bases and J 4 bases; bases outside gene matches: 5. Germline lookup yields CDR1 KGHSH and CDR2 LQKENI. This CDR3 comprises 15 residues. The DNA of the CDR3 is TGTGCCAGCTCACCACCCACCGACAGGGTCACTGAAGCTTTCTTT. It is translated as CASSPPTDRVTEAFF.

The chain combines TRBV20-1 with TRBJ2-3; tentatively, D is TRBD2 (5 bases). The CDR3 is 16 residues long. Trimming cost V 0 bases and J 1 base, with 14 bases left between them. The germline V gene encodes CDR1 DFQATT and CDR2 SNEGSKA (reference sequence). DNA for the CDR3: TGCAGTGCTAGAGATCGAATTGCGGGCCGCACAGATACGCAGTATTTT. Protein: CSARDRIAGRTDTQYF.

This clonotype was seen repeatedly, ten times or more. The chain uses TRBV3-1 and TRBJ2-5, with 10 bases aligning to TRBD2. J was trimmed by 6 bases and V by 4 bases; bases with no gene match: 11. CDR1 and CDR2 (germline): LGHDT, YNNKEL (reference sequence). This CDR3 contains 16 residues. CDR3 in DNA: TGTGCCAGCAGCCGTAATAGCGGGGGGTATTTAAAGACCCAGTACTTC. It is translated as CASSRNSGGYLKTQYF.

The J gene is TRBJ1-1, the V gene TRBV12-3 or TRBV12-4; TRBD1 agrees at 10 bases. The CDR3 covers 15 residues. J was trimmed by 5 bases and V by 5 bases; bases with no gene match: 8. DNA of the CDR3: TGTGCCAGCAGTATCTGGACAGGGGGGGCAACTGAAGCTTTCTTT. Its protein is CASSIWTGGATEAFF.

The CDR3 reads CASSLSAGGPFYEQYF. The CDR3 DNA sequence: TGTGCCAGCAGTTTATCAGCTGGAGGGCCCTTCTACGAGCAGTACTTC. V and J are TRBV28 and TRBJ2-7; the D gene is possibly TRBD2 (6 bases). Germline CDR1 is MDHEN and CDR2 is SYDVKM. The CDR3 sequence is 16 residues long. V was clipped by 1 base and J by 3 bases, with 16 bases between them.

This clonotype was detected a few times. The rearrangement links TRBV27 to TRBJ2-7, with a tentative D call TRBD2 (6 bases). The CDR3 runs to 12 residues. From germline, CDR1 is MNHEY and CDR2 SMNVEV (reference sequence). V dropped 7 bases and J dropped 6 bases, with 13 bases sitting between them. CDR3 DNA: TGTGCCAGCAAACCACTGGGGGGCGAGCAGTACTTC. It yields the protein CASKPLGGEQYF.